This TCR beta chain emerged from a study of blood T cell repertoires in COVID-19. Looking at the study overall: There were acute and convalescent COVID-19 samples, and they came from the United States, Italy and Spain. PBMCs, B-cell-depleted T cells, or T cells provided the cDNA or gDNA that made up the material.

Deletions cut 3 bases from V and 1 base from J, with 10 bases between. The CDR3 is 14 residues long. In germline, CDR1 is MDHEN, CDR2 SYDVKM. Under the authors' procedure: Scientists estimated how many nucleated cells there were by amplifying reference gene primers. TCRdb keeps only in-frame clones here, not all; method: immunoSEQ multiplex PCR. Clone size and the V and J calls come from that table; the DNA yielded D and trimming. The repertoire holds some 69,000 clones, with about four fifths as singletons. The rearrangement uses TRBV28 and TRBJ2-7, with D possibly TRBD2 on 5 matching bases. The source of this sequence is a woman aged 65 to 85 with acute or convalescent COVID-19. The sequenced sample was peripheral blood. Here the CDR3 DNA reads TGTGCCAGCAGTTTTTTCGAGGGATCCTACGAGCAGTACTTC. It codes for CASSFFEGSYEQYF.